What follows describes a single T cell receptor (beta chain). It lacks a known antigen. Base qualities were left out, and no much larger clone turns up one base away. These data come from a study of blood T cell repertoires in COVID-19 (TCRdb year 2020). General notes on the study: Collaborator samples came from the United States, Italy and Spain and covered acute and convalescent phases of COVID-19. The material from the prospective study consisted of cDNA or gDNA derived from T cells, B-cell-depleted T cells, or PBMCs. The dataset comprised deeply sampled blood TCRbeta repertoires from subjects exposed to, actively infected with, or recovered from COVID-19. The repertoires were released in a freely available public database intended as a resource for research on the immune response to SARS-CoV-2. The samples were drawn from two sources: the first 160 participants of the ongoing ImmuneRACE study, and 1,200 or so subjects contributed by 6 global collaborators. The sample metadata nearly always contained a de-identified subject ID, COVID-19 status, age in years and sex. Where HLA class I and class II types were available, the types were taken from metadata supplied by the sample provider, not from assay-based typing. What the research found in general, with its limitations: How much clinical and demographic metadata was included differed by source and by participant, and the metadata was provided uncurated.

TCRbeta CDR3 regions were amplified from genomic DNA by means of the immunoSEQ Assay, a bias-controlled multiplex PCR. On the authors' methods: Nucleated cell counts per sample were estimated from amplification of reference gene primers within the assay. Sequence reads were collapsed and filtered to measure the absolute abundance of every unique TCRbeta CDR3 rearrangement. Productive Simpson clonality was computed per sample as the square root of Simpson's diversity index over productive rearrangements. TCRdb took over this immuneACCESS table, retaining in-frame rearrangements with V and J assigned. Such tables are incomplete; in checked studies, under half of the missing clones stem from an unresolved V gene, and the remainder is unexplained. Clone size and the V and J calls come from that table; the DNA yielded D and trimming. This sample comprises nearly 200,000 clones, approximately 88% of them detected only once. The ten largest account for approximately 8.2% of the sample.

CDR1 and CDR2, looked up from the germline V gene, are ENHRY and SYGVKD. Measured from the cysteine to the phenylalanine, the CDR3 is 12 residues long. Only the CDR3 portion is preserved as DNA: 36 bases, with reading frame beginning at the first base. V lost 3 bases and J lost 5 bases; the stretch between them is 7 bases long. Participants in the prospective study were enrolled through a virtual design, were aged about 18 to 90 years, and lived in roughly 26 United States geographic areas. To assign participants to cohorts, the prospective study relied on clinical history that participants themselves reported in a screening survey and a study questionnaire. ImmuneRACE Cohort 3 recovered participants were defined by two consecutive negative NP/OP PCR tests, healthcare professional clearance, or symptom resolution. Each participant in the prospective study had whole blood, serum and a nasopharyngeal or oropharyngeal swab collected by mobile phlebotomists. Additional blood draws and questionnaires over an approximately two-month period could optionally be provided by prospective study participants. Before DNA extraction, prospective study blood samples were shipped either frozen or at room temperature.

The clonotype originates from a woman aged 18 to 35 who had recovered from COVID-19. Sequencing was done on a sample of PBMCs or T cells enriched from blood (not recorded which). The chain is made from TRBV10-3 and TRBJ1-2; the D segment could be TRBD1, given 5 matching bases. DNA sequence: TGTGCCATCAGTGAAGGGGCGTATGGCTACACCTTC. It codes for CAISEGAYGYTF.